Following are 10 T cell receptor beta chains from one sample sequenced in a study of human T cells and chemical hapten exposure. MiXCR was run by TCRdb on the RACE reads, yielding one entry per CDR3 protein. The repertoire has nearly 350,000 distinct CDR3 sequences, 5.5% to 8% of them found once; the top ten carry 7.5% to 8.5%. Time point meaning: patch test 1, 2 weeks after DPC sensitization. Treatment given: therapeutic diphenylcyclopropenone sensitization with weekly scalp DPC. Sequenced here: whole blood, sampled in connection with sensitization to the hapten diphenylcyclopropenone (DPC). These receptors were obtained from a young woman with alopecia areata. Some clones in this sample may be carry-over from other donors' samples.

This clonotype came up a few times. This chain links TRBV11-2 with TRBJ1-2; D is possibly TRBD1 (5 bases). Germline CDR1 reads SGHAT; CDR2 reads FQNNGV. This CDR3 is 16 amino acids long. Trimming removed 5 bases from V and 4 bases from J, with 20 bases in between. Here the CDR3 DNA reads TGTGCCAGCAGCCCCCACGTGGGGGTGGGTGGCTATGGCTACACCTTC. Translating gives CASSPHVGVGGYGYTF.

This clonotype was counted ten times or more. The chain links TRBV12-3 or TRBV12-4 to TRBJ1-2, with D unclear. V was clipped by 5 bases and J by 0 bases, with 4 bases between them. The CDR3 runs 12 residues. The CDR3 nucleotides are TGTGCCAGCAGTAATCCTAACTATGGCTACACCTTC. This translates into CASSNPNYGYTF.

The gene calls are TRBV10-3 and TRBJ2-7; tentatively, D is TRBD2 (6 bases). V lost 3 bases and J 4 bases, leaving 22 bases between the germline ends. The length of the CDR3 is 17 residues. The V gene's germline CDR1 is ENHRY and CDR2 SYGVKD. In DNA, the CDR3 is TGTGCCATCAGTGAAGAGCCCGGGAGTGCTGGGAGGTACGAGCAGTACTTC. Translated: CAISEEPGSAGRYEQYF.

The rearrangement uses TRBV2 and TRBJ1-2; D call uncertain. CDR1 and CDR2 (germline): SNHLY, FYNNEI. The CDR3 runs to 15 residues. The V and J ends lost 1 base and 4 bases respectively, with 13 bases between them. Here the CDR3 DNA reads TGTGCCAGCAGTGAAGGTTCGGCGGTGGGCTATGGCTACACCTTC. Translating it yields CASSEGSAVGYGYTF.

This clonotype appeared a few times. The genes are TRBV6-5 and TRBJ1-3; D gene unclear. The germline gives CDR1 MNHEY, CDR2 SVGAGI. This CDR3 comprises 18 residues. Trimming removed 4 bases from V and 0 bases from J, with 19 bases in between. The CDR3 sequence: CASSSPFGRASSGNTIYF. The CDR3 DNA sequence: TGTGCCAGCAGTTCCCCATTTGGACGCGCAAGCTCTGGAAACACCATATATTTT.

This clonotype was detected a few times. This chain joins TRBV12-3 or TRBV12-4 and TRBJ1-6; TRBD1 is a possible D gene (6 bases). V was clipped by 8 bases and J by 3 bases, with 14 bases between them. This CDR3 region has 15 residues. The CDR3 sequence: CASGMPTGYNSPLHF. As DNA, the CDR3 is TGTGCCAGCGGGATGCCGACAGGCTATAATTCACCCCTCCACTTT.

In its sample, this clonotype was seen a few times. The rearrangement links TRBV20-1 to TRBJ2-3, with D hard to call. This CDR3 has 14 residues. Per the germline V gene, CDR1 is DFQATT and CDR2 is SNEGSKA (reference sequence). V lost 5 bases, J lost 2 bases, and 14 bases lay in between. The CDR3 DNA reads TGCAGTGCTTCCCATAGCCGTTACACAGATACGCAGTATTTT. This translates into CSASHSRYTDTQYF.

This clonotype was observed at least ten times. V is TRBV7-9 and J is TRBJ1-4; 8 nucleotides match TRBD1. The V segment lost 5 bases and the J segment 8 bases; nucleotides outside the gene matches: 4. There are 13 residues in the CDR3. The germline CDR1 and CDR2 sequences are SEHNR and FQNEAQ (reference sequence). The CDR3 sequence is CASSGQGGEKLFF. The DNA of the CDR3 is TGTGCCAGCAGCGGACAGGGTGGAGAAAAACTGTTTTTT.

J is TRBJ1-5 and V is TRBV6-2 or TRBV6-3; the D gene is possibly TRBD1 (6 bases). V was shortened by 5 bases and J by 0 bases, with 14 bases between the two germline ends. Germline assignment: CDR1 MNHEY and CDR2 SVGEGT. CDR3 size: 16 residues. The CDR3, as DNA: TGTGCCAGCAGTCAACGTAGGGGGGATAGCAATCAGCCCCAGCATTTT. Translation: CASSQRRGDSNQPQHF.

The chain links TRBV18 to TRBJ1-2; D gene unclear. Germline assignment: CDR1 KGHSH and CDR2 LQKENI. This CDR3 has 14 amino acids. The V end was cut by 3 bases, the J end by 1 base, with 9 bases between. CDR3 amino acids: CASSPTKINYGYTF. The CDR3 DNA follows: TGTGCCAGCTCACCCACTAAGATTAACTATGGCTACACCTTC.